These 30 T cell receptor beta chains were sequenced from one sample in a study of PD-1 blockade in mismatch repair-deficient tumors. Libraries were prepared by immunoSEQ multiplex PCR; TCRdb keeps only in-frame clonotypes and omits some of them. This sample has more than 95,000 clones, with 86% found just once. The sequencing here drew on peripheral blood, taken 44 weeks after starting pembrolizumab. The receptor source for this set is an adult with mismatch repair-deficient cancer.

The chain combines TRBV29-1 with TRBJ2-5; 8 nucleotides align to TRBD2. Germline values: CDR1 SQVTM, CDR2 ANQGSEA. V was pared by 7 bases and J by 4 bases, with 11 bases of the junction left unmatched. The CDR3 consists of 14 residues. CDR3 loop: CSAYNGRAGETQYF. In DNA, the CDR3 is TGCAGCGCTTATAACGGGAGGGCCGGAGAGACCCAGTACTTC.

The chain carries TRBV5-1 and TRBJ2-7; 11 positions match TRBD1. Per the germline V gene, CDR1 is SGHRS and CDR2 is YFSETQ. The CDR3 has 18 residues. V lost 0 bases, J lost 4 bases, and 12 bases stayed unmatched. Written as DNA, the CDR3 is TGCGCCAGCAGCTTGGATTGGACAGGGGGCCCTCGGTCGTACGAGCAGTACTTC. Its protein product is CASSLDWTGGPRSYEQYF. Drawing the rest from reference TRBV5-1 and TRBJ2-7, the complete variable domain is KAGVTQTPRYLIKTRGQQVTLSCSPISGHRSVSWYQQTPGQGLQFLFEYFSETQRNKGNFPGRFSGRQFSNSRSEMNVSTLELGDSALYLCASSLDWTGGPRSYEQYFGPGTRLTVT.

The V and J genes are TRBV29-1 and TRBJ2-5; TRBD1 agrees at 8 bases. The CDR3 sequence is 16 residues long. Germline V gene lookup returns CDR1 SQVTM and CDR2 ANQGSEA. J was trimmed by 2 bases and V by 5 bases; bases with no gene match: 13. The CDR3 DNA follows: TGCAGCGTTTCCGGGACAGGCGGGAAATCTCAAGAGACCCAGTACTTC. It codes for CSVSGTGGKSQETQYF.

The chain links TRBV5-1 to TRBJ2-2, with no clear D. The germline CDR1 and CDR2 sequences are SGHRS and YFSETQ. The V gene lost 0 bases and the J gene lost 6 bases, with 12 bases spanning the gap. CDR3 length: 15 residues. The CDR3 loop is CASSLVWELAGELFF. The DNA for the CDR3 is TGCGCCAGCAGCTTGGTTTGGGAATTGGCCGGGGAGCTGTTTTTT.

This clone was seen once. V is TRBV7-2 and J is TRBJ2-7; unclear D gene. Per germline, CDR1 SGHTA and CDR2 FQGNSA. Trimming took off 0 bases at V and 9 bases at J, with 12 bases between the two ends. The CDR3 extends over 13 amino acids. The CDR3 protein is CASSLALGQLQYF. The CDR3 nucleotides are TGTGCCAGCAGCTTAGCGCTCGGGCAGTTGCAGTACTTC.

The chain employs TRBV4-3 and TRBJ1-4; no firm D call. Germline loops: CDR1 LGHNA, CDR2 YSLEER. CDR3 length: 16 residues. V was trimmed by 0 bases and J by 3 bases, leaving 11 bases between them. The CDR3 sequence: CASSQDHLGANEKLFF. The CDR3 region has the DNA TGCGCCAGCAGCCAAGATCACTTGGGCGCTAATGAAAAACTGTTTTTT.

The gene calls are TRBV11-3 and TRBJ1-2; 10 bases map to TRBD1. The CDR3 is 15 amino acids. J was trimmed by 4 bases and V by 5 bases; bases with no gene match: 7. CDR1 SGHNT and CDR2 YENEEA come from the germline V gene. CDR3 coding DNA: TGTGCCAGCAGCAGTCGGGACAGGGGCGTCTATGGCTACACCTTC. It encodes CASSSRDRGVYGYTF.

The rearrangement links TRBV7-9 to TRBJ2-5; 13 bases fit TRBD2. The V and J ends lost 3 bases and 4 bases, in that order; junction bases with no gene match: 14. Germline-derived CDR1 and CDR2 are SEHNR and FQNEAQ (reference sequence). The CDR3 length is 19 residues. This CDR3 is CASSFPRTSGSRVGETQYF. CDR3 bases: TGTGCCAGCAGCTTCCCAAGGACTAGCGGGAGCCGGGTGGGAGAGACCCAGTACTTC.

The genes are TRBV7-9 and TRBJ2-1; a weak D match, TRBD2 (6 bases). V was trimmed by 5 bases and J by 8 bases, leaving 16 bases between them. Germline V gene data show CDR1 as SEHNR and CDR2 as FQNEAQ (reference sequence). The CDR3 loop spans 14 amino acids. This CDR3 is CASSVRDSSHEQFF. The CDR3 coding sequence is TGTGCCAGCAGCGTACGGGACTCTTCGCATGAGCAGTTCTTC.

Written as DNA, the CDR3 is TGTGCCAGCAGACTCGCGTTCACAGATACGCAGTATTTT. This sequence encodes CASRLAFTDTQYF. The V and J genes are TRBV27 and TRBJ2-3; D not resolved. The V gene lost 6 bases and the J gene lost 2 bases, with 9 bases spanning the gap. The CDR3 totals 13 residues. Germline V gene data show CDR1 as MNHEY and CDR2 as SMNVEV (reference sequence).

The CDR3 is CASSQSGRAVSYNEQFF. The CDR3 bases are TGCGCCAGCAGTCAATCGGGGCGGGCTGTCTCCTACAATGAGCAGTTCTTC. The V gene is TRBV23-1, the J gene TRBJ2-1, with D tentatively TRBD1 or TRBD2 (5 bases each). TRBV23-1 is recorded as an ORF, its role being uncertain. The germline V and J ends were trimmed by 0 bases and 0 bases, with 12 bases remaining between them. The CDR3 runs to 17 residues.

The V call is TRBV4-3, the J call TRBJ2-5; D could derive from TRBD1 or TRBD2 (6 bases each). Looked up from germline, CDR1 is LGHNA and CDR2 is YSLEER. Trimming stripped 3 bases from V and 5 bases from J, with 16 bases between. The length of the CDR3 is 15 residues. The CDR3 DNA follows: TGCGCCAGCAGCCAGGCCGGGAAGGGGGGCGAGACCCAGTACTTC. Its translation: CASSQAGKGGETQYF.

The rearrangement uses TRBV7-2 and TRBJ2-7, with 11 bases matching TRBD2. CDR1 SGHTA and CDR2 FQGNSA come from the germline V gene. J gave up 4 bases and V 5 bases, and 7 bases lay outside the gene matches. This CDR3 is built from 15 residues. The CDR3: CASSAIAGGHYEQYF. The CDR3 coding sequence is TGTGCCAGCAGCGCTATAGCGGGAGGGCATTACGAGCAGTACTTC.

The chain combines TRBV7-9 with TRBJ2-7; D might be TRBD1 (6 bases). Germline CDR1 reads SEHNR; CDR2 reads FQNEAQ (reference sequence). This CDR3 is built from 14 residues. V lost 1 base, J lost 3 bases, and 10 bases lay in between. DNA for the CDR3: TGTGCCAGCAGCTTAGGCCAGGGGATCTACGAGCAGTACTTC. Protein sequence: CASSLGQGIYEQYF. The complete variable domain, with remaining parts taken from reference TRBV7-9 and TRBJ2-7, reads DTGVSQNPRHKITKRGQNVTFRCDPISEHNRLYWYRQTLGQGPEFLTYFQNEAQLEKSRLLSDRFSAERPKGSFSTLEIQRTEQGDSAMYLCASSLGQGIYEQYFGPGTRLTVT.

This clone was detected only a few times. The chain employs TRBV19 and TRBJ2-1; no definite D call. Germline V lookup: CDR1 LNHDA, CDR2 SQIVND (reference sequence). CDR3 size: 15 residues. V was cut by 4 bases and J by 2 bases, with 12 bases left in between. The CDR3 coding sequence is TGTGCCAGTAGTAAGGGCCTGGAACCCTACAATGAGCAGTTCTTC. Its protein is CASSKGLEPYNEQFF.

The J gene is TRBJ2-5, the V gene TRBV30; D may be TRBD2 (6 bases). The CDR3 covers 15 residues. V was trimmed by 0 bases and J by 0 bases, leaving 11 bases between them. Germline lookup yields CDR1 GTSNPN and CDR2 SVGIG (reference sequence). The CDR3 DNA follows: TGTGCCTGGAGTGTCCTAGCGAGGTACCAAGAGACCCAGTACTTC. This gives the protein CAWSVLARYQETQYF.

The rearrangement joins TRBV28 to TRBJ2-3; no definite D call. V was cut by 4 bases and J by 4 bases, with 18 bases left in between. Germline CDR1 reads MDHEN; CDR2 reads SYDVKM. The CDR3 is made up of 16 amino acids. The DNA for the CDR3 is TGTGCCAGCAGTTCATACCGGGTTTCGAGCTCAGATACGCAGTATTTT. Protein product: CASSSYRVSSSDTQYF.

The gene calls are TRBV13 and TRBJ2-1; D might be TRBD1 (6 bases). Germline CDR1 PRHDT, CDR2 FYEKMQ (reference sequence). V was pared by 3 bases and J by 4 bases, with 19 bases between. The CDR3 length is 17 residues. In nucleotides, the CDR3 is TGTGCCAGCAGCTTTAGCCGTCAGGGGACCCATTACAATGAGCAGTTCTTC. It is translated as CASSFSRQGTHYNEQFF.

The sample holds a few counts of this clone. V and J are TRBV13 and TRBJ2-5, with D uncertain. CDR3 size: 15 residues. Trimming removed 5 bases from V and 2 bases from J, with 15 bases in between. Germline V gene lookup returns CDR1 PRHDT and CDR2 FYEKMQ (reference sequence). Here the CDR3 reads CASSAHLHQQETQYF. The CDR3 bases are TGTGCCAGCAGCGCGCACCTCCATCAGCAAGAGACCCAGTACTTC. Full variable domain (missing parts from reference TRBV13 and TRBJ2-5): AAGVIQSPRHLIKEKRETATLKCYPIPRHDTVYWYQQGPGQDPQFLISFYEKMQSDKGSIPDRFSAQQFSDYHSELNMSSLELGDSALYFCASSAHLHQQETQYFGPGTRLLVL.

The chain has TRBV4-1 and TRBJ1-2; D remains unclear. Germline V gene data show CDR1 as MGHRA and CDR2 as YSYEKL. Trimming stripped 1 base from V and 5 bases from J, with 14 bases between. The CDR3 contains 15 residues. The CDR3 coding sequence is TGCGCCAGCAGCCAAGTGGCCGGGTCTGGTTATGGCTACACCTTC. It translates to CASSQVAGSGYGYTF.

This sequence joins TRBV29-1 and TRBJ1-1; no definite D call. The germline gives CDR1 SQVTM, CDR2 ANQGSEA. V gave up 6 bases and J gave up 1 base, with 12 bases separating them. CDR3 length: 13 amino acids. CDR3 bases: TGCAGCGTGGGGTCCCACCCGAACACTGAAGCTTTCTTT. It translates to CSVGSHPNTEAFF. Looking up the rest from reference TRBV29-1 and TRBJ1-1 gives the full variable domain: SAVISQKPSRDICQRGTSLTIQCQVDSQVTMMFWYRQQPGQSLTLIATANQGSEATYESGFVIDKFPISRPNLTFSTLTVSNMSPEDSSIYLCSVGSHPNTEAFFGQGTRLTVV.

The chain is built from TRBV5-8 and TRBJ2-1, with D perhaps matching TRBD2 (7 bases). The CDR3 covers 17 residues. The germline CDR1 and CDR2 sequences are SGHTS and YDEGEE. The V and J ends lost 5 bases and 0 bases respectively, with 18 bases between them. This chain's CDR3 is CASRGGQGGSSYNEQFF. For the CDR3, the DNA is TGTGCCAGCAGGGGGGGGCAGGGAGGGAGCTCCTACAATGAGCAGTTCTTC.

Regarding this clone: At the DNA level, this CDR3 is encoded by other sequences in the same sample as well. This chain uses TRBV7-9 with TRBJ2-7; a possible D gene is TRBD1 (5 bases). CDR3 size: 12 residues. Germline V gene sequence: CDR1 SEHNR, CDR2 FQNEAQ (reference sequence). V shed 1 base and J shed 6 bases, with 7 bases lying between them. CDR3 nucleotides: TGTGCCAGCAGCTTAGGGGGCGGCGAGCAGTACTTC. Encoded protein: CASSLGGGEQYF.

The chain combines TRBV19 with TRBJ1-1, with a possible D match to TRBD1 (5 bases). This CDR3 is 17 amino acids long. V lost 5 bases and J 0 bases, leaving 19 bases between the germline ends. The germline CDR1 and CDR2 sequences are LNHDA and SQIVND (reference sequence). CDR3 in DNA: TGTGCCAGTAGTTTTTCCTCGAGGGACGGGGTGAACACTGAAGCTTTCTTT. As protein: CASSFSSRDGVNTEAFF.

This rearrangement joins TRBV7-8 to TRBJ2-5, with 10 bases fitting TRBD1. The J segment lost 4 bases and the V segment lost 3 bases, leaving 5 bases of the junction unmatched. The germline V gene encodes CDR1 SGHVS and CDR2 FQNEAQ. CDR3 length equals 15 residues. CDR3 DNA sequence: TGTGCCAGCAGCTTTGACAGGGGGCAAGGAGAGACCCAGTACTTC. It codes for CASSFDRGQGETQYF.

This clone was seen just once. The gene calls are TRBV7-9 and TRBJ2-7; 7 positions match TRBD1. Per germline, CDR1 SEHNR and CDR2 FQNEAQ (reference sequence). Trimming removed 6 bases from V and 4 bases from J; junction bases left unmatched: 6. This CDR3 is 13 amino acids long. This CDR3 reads CASSRDRGYEQYF. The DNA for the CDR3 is TGTGCCAGCAGTCGGGACAGAGGATACGAGCAGTACTTC.

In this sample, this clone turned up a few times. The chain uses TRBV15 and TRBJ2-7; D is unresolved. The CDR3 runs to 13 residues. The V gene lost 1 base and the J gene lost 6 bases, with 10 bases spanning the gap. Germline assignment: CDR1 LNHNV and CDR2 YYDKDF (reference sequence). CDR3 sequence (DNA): TGTGCCACCAGCAGAGTATCACGGAGCGAGCAGTACTTC. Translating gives CATSRVSRSEQYF.

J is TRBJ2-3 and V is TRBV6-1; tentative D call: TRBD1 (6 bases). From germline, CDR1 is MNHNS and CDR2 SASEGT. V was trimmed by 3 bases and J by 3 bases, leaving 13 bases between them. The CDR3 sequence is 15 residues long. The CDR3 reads CASSDAQGATDTQYF. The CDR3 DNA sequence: TGTGCCAGCAGTGACGCACAGGGTGCGACAGATACGCAGTATTTT.

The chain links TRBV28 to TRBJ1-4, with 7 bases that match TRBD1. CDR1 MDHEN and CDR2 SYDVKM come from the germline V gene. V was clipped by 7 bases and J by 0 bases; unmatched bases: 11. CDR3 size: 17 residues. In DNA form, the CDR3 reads TGTGCCAGCACACCGACAGGGCGGAGAGCAACTAATGAAAAACTGTTTTTT. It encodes CASTPTGRRATNEKLFF.

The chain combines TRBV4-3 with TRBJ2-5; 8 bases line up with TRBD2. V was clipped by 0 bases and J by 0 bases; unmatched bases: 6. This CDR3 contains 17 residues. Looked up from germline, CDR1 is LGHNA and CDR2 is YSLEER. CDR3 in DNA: TGCGCCAGCAGCCAAGACCTGGCTAGCGGGCACCAAGAGACCCAGTACTTC. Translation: CASSQDLASGHQETQYF.